The T cell receptor beta chain under discussion was sequenced for a study of cytomegalovirus exposure and HLA in healthy donors. Study details: The Caucasian-associated ancestry cluster contained approximately 81% of the 300 to 450 genotyped donors. Whole-study results and caveats: Productive rates of about 87% or about 30% were seen for most TCR beta V segments in an earlier analysis.

Researchers ran the PCR with 60 Vbeta and 13 Jbeta primers. Libraries were prepared by immunoSEQ multiplex PCR; TCRdb keeps only in-frame clonotypes and omits some of them. This table has around 82,000 clones, under 80% appearing once. In regard to this clone: The antigen is undetermined.

Trimming at V came to 8 bases and at J to 4 bases, leaving 7 bases not matched to a gene. Germline V gene sequence: CDR1 LNHDA, CDR2 SQIVND (reference sequence). The length of the CDR3 is 14 residues. The sequence derives from a male donor in good health and CMV-seropositive. This chain links TRBV19 with TRBJ1-1; 10 bases align to TRBD1. Source material: PBMCs. As DNA, the CDR3 is TGTGCCAGTGATTTCGGGACAGGGGCCACTGAAGCTTTCTTT. Its translation: CASDFGTGATEAFF.